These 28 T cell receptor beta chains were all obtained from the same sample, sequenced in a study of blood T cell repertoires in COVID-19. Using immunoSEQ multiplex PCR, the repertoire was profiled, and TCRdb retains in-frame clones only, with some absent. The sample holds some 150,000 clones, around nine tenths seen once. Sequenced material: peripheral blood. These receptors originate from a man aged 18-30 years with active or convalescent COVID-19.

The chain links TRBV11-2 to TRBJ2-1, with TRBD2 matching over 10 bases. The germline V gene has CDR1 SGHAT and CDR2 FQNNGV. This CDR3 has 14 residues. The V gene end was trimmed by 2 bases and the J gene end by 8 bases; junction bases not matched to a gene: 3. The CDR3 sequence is CASSLSSGRDEQFF. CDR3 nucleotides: TGTGCCAGCAGCTTATCCAGCGGGAGGGATGAGCAGTTCTTC.

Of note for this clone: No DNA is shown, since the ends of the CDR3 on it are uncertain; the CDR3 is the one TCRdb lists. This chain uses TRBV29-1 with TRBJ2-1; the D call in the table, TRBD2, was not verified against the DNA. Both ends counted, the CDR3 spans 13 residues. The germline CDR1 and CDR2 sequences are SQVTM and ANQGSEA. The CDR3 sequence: CSVGGGTSGIKFF.

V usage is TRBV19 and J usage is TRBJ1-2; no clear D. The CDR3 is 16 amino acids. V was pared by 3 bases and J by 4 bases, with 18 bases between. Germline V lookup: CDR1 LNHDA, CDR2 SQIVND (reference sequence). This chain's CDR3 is CASSILTIGKSYGYTF. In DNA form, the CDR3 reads TGTGCCAGTAGTATTTTAACCATCGGGAAATCCTATGGCTACACCTTC.

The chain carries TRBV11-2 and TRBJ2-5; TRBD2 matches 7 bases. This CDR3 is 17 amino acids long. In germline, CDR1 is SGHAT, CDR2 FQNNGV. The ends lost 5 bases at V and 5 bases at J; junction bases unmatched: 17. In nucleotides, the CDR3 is TGTGCCAGCAGCAACGCGGGACTACGGACGGTGGGCGAGACCCAGTACTTC. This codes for CASSNAGLRTVGETQYF.

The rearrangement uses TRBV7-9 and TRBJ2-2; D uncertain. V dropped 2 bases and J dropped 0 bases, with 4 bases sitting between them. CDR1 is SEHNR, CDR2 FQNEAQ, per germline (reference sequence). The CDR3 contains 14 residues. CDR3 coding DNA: TGTGCCAGCAGCTTAATAGCGAACACCGGGGAGCTGTTTTTT. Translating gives CASSLIANTGELFF.

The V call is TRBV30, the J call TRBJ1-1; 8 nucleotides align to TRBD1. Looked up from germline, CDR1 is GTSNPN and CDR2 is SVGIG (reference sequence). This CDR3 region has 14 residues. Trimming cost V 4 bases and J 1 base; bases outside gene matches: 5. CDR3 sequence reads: CAWTDRVRNTEAFF. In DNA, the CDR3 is TGTGCCTGGACGGACAGGGTAAGGAACACTGAAGCTTTCTTT. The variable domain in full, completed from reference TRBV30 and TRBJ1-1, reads SQTIHQWPATLVQPVGSPLSLECTVEGTSNPNLYWYRQAAGRGLQLLFYSVGIGQISSEVPQNLSASRPQDRQFILSSKKLLLSDSGFYLCAWTDRVRNTEAFFGQGTRLTVV.

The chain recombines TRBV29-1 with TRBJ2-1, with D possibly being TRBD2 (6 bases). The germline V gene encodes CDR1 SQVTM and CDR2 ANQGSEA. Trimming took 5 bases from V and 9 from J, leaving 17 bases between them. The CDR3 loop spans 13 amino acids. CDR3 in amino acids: CSVSGRPTVEQFF. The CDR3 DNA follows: TGCAGCGTTTCTGGGAGGCCTACAGTTGAGCAGTTCTTC.

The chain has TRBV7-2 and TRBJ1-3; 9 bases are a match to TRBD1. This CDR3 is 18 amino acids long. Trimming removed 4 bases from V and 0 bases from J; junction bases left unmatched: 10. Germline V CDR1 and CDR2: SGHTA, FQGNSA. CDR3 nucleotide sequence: TGTGCCAGCAGCTCACGGACAGGGGATATAAGCTCTGGAAACACCATATATTTT. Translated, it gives CASSSRTGDISSGNTIYF.

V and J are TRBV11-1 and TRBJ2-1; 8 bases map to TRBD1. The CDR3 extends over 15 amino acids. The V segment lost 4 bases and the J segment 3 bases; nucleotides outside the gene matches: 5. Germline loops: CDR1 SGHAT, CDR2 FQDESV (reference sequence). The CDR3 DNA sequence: TGTGCCAGCAGCTCTCGGACAGGGAGCTACAATGAGCAGTTCTTC. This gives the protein CASSSRTGSYNEQFF. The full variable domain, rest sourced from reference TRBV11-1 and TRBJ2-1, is EAEVAQSPRYKITEKSQAVAFWCDPISGHATLYWYRQILGQGPELLVQFQDESVVDDSQLPKDRFSAERLKGVDSTLKIQPAELGDSAMYLCASSSRTGSYNEQFFGPGTRLTVL.

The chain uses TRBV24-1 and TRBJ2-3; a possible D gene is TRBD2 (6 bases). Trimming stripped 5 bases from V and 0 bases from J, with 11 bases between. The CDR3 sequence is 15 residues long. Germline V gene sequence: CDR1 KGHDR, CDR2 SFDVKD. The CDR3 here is CATSGASGSTDTQYF. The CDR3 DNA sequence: TGTGCCACCAGTGGGGCAAGCGGGAGCACAGATACGCAGTATTTT.

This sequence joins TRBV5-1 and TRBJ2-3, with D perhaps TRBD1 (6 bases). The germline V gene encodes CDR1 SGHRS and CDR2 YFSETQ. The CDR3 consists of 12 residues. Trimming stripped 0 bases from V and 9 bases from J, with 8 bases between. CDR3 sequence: CASSLERGTQYF. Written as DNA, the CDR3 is TGCGCCAGCAGCTTGGAGAGGGGGACGCAGTATTTT.

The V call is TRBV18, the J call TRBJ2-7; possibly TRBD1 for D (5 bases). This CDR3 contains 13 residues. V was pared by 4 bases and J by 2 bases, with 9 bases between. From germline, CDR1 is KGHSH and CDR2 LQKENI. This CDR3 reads CASSLGVAYEQYV. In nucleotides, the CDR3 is TGTGCCAGCTCACTAGGGGTTGCCTACGAGCAGTACGTC.

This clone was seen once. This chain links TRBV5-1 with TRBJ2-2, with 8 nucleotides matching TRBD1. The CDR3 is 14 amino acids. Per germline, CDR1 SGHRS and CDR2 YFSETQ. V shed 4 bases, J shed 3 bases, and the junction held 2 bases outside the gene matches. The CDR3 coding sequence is TGCGCCAGCAGCGGGGGACAGGACACCGGGGAGCTGTTTTTT. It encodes CASSGGQDTGELFF.

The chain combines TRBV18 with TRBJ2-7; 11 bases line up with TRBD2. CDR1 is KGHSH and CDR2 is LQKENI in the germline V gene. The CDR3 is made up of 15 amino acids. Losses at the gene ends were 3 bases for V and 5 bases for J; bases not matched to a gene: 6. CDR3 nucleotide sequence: TGTGCCAGCTCACCCGTAGCGGGAGGGGCCCACGAGCAGTACTTC. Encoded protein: CASSPVAGGAHEQYF.

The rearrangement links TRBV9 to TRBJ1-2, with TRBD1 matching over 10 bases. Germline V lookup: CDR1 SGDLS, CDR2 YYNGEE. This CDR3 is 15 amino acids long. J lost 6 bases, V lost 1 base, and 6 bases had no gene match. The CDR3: CASSVYPGTGDGYTF. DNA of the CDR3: TGTGCCAGCAGCGTATATCCCGGGACAGGGGATGGCTACACCTTC.

The DNA for the CDR3 is TGCGCCAGCAGCCAAGAAGCAGGGCTGACCTACGAGCAGTACTTC. Encoded protein: CASSQEAGLTYEQYF. The chain is built from TRBV4-1 and TRBJ2-7, with D perhaps matching TRBD1 (5 bases). Germline V gene lookup returns CDR1 MGHRA and CDR2 YSYEKL. The V end was cut by 0 bases, the J end by 2 bases, with 11 bases between. The CDR3 sequence is 15 residues long.

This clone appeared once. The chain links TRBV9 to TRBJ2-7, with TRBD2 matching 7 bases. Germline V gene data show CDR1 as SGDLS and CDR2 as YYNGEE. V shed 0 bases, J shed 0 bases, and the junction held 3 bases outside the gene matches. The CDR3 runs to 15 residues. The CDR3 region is CASSVGLAASYEQYF. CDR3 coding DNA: TGTGCCAGCAGCGTAGGACTAGCCGCCTCCTACGAGCAGTACTTC.

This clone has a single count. CDR3 sequence reads: CASSRDRTATNEKLFF. CDR3 bases: TGCGCCAGCAGCCGGGACAGGACCGCAACTAATGAAAAACTGTTTTTT. V gene TRBV5-1 combines with J gene TRBJ1-4; 8 bases are shared with TRBD1. CDR1 and CDR2 (germline): SGHRS, YFSETQ. CDR3 length: 16 residues. Unmatched junction bases numbered 5, after V lost 4 bases and J lost 0 bases.

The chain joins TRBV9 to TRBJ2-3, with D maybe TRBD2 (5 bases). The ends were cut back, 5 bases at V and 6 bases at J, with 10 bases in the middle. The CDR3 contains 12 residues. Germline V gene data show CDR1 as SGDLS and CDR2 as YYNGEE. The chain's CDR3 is CASSRGSDTQYF. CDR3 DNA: TGTGCCAGCAGTCGGGGATCGGATACGCAGTATTTT.

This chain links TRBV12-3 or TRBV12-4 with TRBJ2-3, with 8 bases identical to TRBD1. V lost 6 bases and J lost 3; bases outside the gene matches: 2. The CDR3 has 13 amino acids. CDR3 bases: TGTGCCAGCAGAAGACAGGGGACAGATACGCAGTATTTT. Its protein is CASRRQGTDTQYF.

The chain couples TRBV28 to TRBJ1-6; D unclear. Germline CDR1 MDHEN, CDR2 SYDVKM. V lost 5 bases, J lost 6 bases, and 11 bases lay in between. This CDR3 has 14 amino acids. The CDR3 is CASSLTGINSPLHF. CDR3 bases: TGTGCCAGCAGTCTAACGGGAATTAATTCACCCCTCCACTTT.

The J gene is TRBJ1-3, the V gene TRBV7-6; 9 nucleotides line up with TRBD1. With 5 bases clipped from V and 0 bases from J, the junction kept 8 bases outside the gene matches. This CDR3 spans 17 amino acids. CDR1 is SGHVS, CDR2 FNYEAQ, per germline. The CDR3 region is CASSLGQGFSSGNTIYF. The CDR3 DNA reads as TGTGCCAGCAGCCTAGGACAGGGGTTTAGCTCTGGAAACACCATATATTTT.

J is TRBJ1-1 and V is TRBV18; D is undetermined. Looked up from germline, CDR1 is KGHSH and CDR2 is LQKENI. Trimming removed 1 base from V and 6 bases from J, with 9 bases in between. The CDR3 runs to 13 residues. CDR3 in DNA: TGTGCCAGCTCACCACGCAGTATCGCTGAAGCTTTCTTT. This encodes CASSPRSIAEAFF.

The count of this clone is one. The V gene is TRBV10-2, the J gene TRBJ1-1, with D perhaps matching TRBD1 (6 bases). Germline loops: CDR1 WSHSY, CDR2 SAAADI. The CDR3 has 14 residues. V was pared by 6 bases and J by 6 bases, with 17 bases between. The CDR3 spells CASRSTGNGAEAFF. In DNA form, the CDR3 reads TGCGCCAGCAGATCTACAGGGAATGGGGCTGAAGCTTTCTTT.

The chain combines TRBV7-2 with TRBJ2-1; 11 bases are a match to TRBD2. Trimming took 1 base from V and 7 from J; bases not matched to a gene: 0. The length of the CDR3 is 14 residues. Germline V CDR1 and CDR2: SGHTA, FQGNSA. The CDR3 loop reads CASSLGTSGNEQFF. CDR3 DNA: TGTGCCAGCAGCTTAGGGACTAGCGGGAATGAGCAGTTCTTC. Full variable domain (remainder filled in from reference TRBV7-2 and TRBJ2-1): GAGVSQSPSNKVTEKGKDVELRCDPISGHTALYWYRQSLGQGLEFLIYFQGNSAPDKSGLPSDRFSAERTGGSVSTLTIQRTQQEDSAVYLCASSLGTSGNEQFFGPGTRLTVL.

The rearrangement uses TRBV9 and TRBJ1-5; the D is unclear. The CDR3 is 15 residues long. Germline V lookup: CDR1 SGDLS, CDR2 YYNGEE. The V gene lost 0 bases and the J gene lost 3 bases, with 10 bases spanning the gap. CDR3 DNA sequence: TGTGCCAGCAGCGTAGAAGGCACAGACAATCAGCCCCAGCATTTT. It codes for CASSVEGTDNQPQHF.

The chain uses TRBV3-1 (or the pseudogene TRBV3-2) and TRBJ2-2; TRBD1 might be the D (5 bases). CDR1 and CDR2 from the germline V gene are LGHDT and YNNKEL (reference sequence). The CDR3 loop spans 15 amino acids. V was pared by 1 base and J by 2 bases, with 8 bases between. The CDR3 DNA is TGTGCCAGCAGCCAAGTAAGGGGTAACACCGGGGAGCTGTTTTTT. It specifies CASSQVRGNTGELFF.

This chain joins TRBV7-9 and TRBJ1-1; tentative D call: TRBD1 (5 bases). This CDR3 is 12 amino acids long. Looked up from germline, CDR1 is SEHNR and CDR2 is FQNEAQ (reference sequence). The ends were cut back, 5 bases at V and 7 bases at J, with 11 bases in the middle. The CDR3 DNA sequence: TGTGCCAGCAGCCCTGCAGACAGTGAAGCTTTCTTT. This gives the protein CASSPADSEAFF.